This T cell receptor beta chain was found in a study of blood T cell repertoires in COVID-19. This CDR3 has 11 residues. Germline V lookup: CDR1 WSHSY, CDR2 SAAADI. Trimming pared 9 bases from V and 5 bases from J, leaving 11 bases between. This study enrolled people aged about 18 to 100 from about two dozen US geographic areas. Method: immunoSEQ multiplex PCR; TCRdb's copy keeps in-frame clones and lacks some. The repertoire holds approximately 280,000 clones, with approximately 88% as singletons. The sequence was obtained from a woman aged 40 to 49 who had recovered from COVID-19. Sequenced: PBMCs or T cells enriched from blood (not recorded which). The J gene is TRBJ2-7, the V gene TRBV10-2; possible D gene TRBD2, 5 bases. The CDR3 DNA reads TGCGCCAGTGGGCTCGGGGACGAGCAGTACTTC. Protein product: CASGLGDEQYF.